Listed below are T cell receptor beta chains from one sample, sequenced in a study of identical twins. TCRdb processed the 5' RACE reads anew with MiXCR; each CDR3 protein has one entry. The sample contains about 1.7 million distinct CDR3 sequences, under 35% of which appear only once. Sequencing input: cord blood. These receptor sequences come from a newborn girl in good health. Each CDR3 is given with its conserved first and last residue. Fields, in order: CDR3 length, clone size, D gene, J gene, V gene, CDR3 protein. D genes are given only for firm matches. For some rows the clone size is stated as once, few or many, or as a class when expanded; others skip it.

cdr3_length: 15
clone_size: many
d_call: NA
j_call: TRBJ2-3
v_call: TRBV4-2
cdr3_aa: CASSQEGQATDTQYF

cdr3_length: 15
clone_size: few
d_call: NA
j_call: TRBJ1-2
v_call: TRBV4-1
cdr3_aa: CASSQGRSGIAGYTF

cdr3_length: 15
clone_size: few
d_call: TRBD1
j_call: TRBJ1-2
v_call: TRBV4-1
cdr3_aa: CASSQGGGRGHGYTF

cdr3_length: 12
clone_size: many
d_call: NA
j_call: TRBJ2-1
v_call: TRBV29-1
cdr3_aa: CSALASYNEQFF

cdr3_length: 13
clone_size: NA
d_call: NA
j_call: TRBJ1-4
v_call: TRBV10-3
cdr3_aa: CAISASLRGKLFF

cdr3_length: 15
clone_size: many
d_call: TRBD1
j_call: TRBJ1-2
v_call: TRBV12-3/TRBV12-4
cdr3_aa: CASSQTRTGGYGYTF

cdr3_length: 14
clone_size: NA
d_call: TRBD1
j_call: TRBJ2-7
v_call: TRBV25-1
cdr3_aa: CASSVQGVEYEQYF

cdr3_length: 15
clone_size: NA
d_call: TRBD1
j_call: TRBJ2-7
v_call: TRBV7-2
cdr3_aa: CASSLASRTGNEQYF

cdr3_length: 13
clone_size: many
d_call: NA
j_call: TRBJ2-3
v_call: TRBV24-1
cdr3_aa: CATSDLLTDTQYF

cdr3_length: 14
clone_size: NA
d_call: NA
j_call: TRBJ2-3
v_call: TRBV3-1
cdr3_aa: CASSQGGSAYTQYF